The 26 T cell receptor beta chains below all came from one sample that was sequenced in a study of identical twins. TCRdb re-analysed the 5' RACE reads in MiXCR, keeping a single row per CDR3 protein. The table lists hundreds of thousands of distinct CDR3 sequences, more than 9% of them singletons. The same specimen was also included in a second study, on yellow fever vaccine responses in identical twins.

The specimen was PBMCs. These receptors all stem from a woman aged 18-29 years in good health.

V and J are TRBV27 and TRBJ1-5; D remains ambiguous. V lost 4 bases to trimming and J lost 5 bases, with 12 bases between them. The CDR3 runs to 14 residues. The V gene's germline CDR1 is MNHEY and CDR2 SMNVEV (reference sequence). The DNA of the CDR3 is TGTGCCAGCAGTTCTCGGGAGGCCGATCAGCCCCAGCATTTT. It specifies CASSSREADQPQHF.

This clonotype was observed a handful of times. This chain uses TRBV6-5 with TRBJ1-1; tentatively, D is TRBD1 (5 bases). Germline V gene lookup returns CDR1 MNHEY and CDR2 SVGAGI. This CDR3 region has 15 residues. Trimming took off 1 base at V and 1 base at J, with 10 bases between the two ends. For the CDR3, the DNA is TGTGCCAGCAGTTACTGGGGGATCGCGAACACTGAAGCTTTCTTT. This translates into CASSYWGIANTEAFF.

This clonotype has more than one count but fewer than ten. The chain employs TRBV18 and TRBJ2-6; no clear D. Germline values: CDR1 KGHSH, CDR2 LQKENI. The CDR3 is 15 residues long. V gave up 6 bases and J gave up 1 base, with 10 bases separating them. The CDR3 region has the DNA TGTGCCAGCTCGCCTTGGACGTCTGGGGCCAACGTCCTGACTTTC. It is translated as CASSPWTSGANVLTF.

The CDR3, as DNA: TGCAGCGTTGAGGCAGGGGACGAGCAGTACGTC. Protein product: CSVEAGDEQYV. The V call is TRBV29-1, the J call TRBJ2-7; D might be TRBD1 (6 bases). The CDR3 sequence is 11 residues long. V shed 3 bases and J shed 5 bases, with 8 bases lying between them. CDR1 is SQVTM, CDR2 ANQGSEA, per germline.

The chain recombines TRBV28 with TRBJ2-7, with 7 bases that match TRBD2. Germline CDR1 reads MDHEN; CDR2 reads SYDVKM. The CDR3 has 16 amino acids. V lost 3 bases and J lost 1; bases outside the gene matches: 9. The CDR3 DNA reads as TGTGCCAGCAGTTTCCGACTAGCAAAGCATTCCTACGAGCAGTACTTC. Its translation: CASSFRLAKHSYEQYF.

This clonotype was seen at least ten times. V is TRBV12-3 or TRBV12-4 and J is TRBJ2-4; 7 bases fit TRBD2. V gave up 7 bases and J gave up 2 bases; unmatched junction bases: 5. The CDR3 covers 14 residues. CDR3 protein: CASTRAGSKNIQYF. CDR3 nucleotide sequence: TGTGCCAGCACCCGAGCGGGGTCCAAAAACATTCAGTACTTC.

This clonotype was detected a few times. This sequence joins TRBV6-1 and TRBJ1-1; D is possibly TRBD1 (5 bases). CDR3 length: 14 amino acids. The V end lost 5 bases, the J end lost 1 base, and 11 bases lay between the germline ends. CDR1 and CDR2 (germline): MNHNS, SASEGT. The CDR3 loop is CASSPFGGNTEAFF. The CDR3 DNA is TGTGCCAGCAGTCCTTTCGGGGGGAACACTGAAGCTTTCTTT.

This clonotype was counted between two and nine times. The gene calls are TRBV7-8 and TRBJ2-7; TRBD1 might be the D (5 bases). The CDR3 runs 13 residues. CDR1 is SGHVS and CDR2 is FQNEAQ in the germline V gene. The V end lost 0 bases, the J end lost 5 bases, and 8 bases lay between the germline ends. The CDR3 nucleotides are TGTGCCAGCAGCTTAGCGCCAGGGAACGAGCAGTACGTC. This codes for CASSLAPGNEQYV.

This clonotype was counted ten times or more. The V and J genes are TRBV6-2 or TRBV6-3 and TRBJ1-5; D remains unclear. Germline V CDR1 and CDR2: MNHEY, SVGEGT. Trimming removed 5 bases at V and 5 bases at J, with 10 bases between. There are 13 residues in the CDR3. The chain's CDR3 is CASSHTPDQPQHF. The CDR3 DNA is TGTGCCAGCAGTCATACCCCAGATCAGCCCCAGCATTTT.

J is TRBJ1-5 and V is TRBV18; D is uncertain. This CDR3 has 13 residues. V gave up 4 bases and J gave up 5 bases, with 9 bases separating them. The V gene's germline CDR1 is KGHSH and CDR2 LQKENI. As DNA, the CDR3 is TGTGCCAGCTCACAGTCCGCGGATCAGCCCCAGCATTTT. Translated: CASSQSADQPQHF. Using reference TRBV18 and TRBJ1-5 for the parts outside the CDR3, the full variable domain is NAGVMQNPRHLVRRRGQEARLRCSPMKGHSHVYWYRQLPEEGLKFMVYLQKENIIDESGMPKERFSAEFPKEGPSILRIQQVVRGDSAAYFCASSQSADQPQHFGDGTRLSIL.

This clonotype was seen only a few times. The genes are TRBV7-9 and TRBJ2-1, with 7 bases identical to TRBD2. V dropped 2 bases and J dropped 6; count of bases not matched to a gene: 13. Per the germline V gene, CDR1 is SEHNR and CDR2 is FQNEAQ (reference sequence). The CDR3 is 17 residues long. DNA of the CDR3: TGTGCCAGCAGCTTAATTCCAGGGAGGGACGGCCCCAATGAGCAGTTCTTC. Its translation: CASSLIPGRDGPNEQFF.

This sequence joins TRBV10-1 and TRBJ2-2; D remains unclear. Deletions cut 0 bases from V and 7 bases from J, with 18 bases between. Germline values: CDR1 WNHNN, CDR2 SYGVQD (reference sequence). This CDR3 comprises 17 residues. CDR3 protein: CASSESTQKERSGELFF. CDR3 DNA: TGCGCCAGCAGTGAGTCGACACAGAAGGAAAGAAGCGGGGAGCTGTTTTTT.

Only a few counts were recorded for this clonotype. This sequence joins TRBV29-1 and TRBJ2-5, with D perhaps TRBD1 or TRBD2 (6 bases each). The CDR3 totals 13 residues. Germline V gene sequence: CDR1 SQVTM, CDR2 ANQGSEA. The ends were cut back, 1 base at V and 5 bases at J, with 11 bases in the middle. CDR3 in amino acids: CSVEVGGGETQYF. The CDR3 DNA reads as TGCAGCGTTGAAGTCGGGGGCGGTGAGACCCAGTACTTC.

This clonotype was counted many times. This sequence joins TRBV15 and TRBJ2-1; 7 bases agree with TRBD2. CDR1 is LNHNV, CDR2 YYDKDF, per germline (reference sequence). CDR3 length equals 16 residues. The V segment lost 1 base and the J segment 6 bases; nucleotides outside the gene matches: 9. CDR3 in DNA: TGTGCCACCAGCAGAGGGCCAGGGAGGGTTGGCAATGAGCAGTTCTTC. Protein sequence: CATSRGPGRVGNEQFF.

There are many counts of this clonotype. The chain's CDR3 is CASSTRTSGVDTQYF. CDR3 DNA sequence: TGTGCCAGCAGTACCCGGACTAGCGGGGTTGATACGCAGTATTTT. The chain links TRBV2 to TRBJ2-3; 12 bases match TRBD2. The CDR3 consists of 15 residues. Unmatched junction bases numbered 6, after V lost 5 bases and J lost 6 bases. Germline V CDR1 and CDR2: SNHLY, FYNNEI.

The rearrangement uses TRBV21-1 and TRBJ1-4; no DNA check was done on the table's D call, TRBD1. TRBV21-1 is described as a pseudogene. The CDR3 is 15 amino acids. The CDR3 protein is CASSKTGQMNEKLFF. The CDR3 bases are TGTGCCAGCAGCAAAACGGGACAGATGAATGAAAAACTGTTTTTT.

This clonotype was recorded at least ten times. The chain uses TRBV3-1 and TRBJ2-5, with a tentative D call TRBD1 (6 bases). The CDR3 runs to 17 residues. With 0 bases removed from V and 1 base from J, the gap between germline ends came to 15 bases. From germline, CDR1 is LGHDT and CDR2 YNNKEL (reference sequence). CDR3 nucleotide sequence: TGTGCCAGCAGCCAAGATAAGGGGGACAAATCCCAAGAGACCCAGTACTTC. This translates into CASSQDKGDKSQETQYF.

The chain recombines TRBV4-1 with TRBJ1-2; 7 bases are a match to TRBD1. Per germline, CDR1 MGHRA and CDR2 YSYEKL. The CDR3 has 15 residues. V shed 2 bases, J shed 7 bases, and the junction held 10 bases outside the gene matches. The CDR3, as DNA: TGCGCCAGCAGCCAAAGTCACGGACAGGAGTTTGGCTACACCTTC. It codes for CASSQSHGQEFGYTF.

This clonotype was found many times. The chain has TRBV7-9 and TRBJ1-2, with unresolved D. Germline V gives CDR1 SEHNR, CDR2 FQNEAQ (reference sequence). V shed 5 bases and J shed 2 bases, with 9 bases lying between them. CDR3 length: 13 residues. The CDR3 is CASSASANYGYTF. The DNA for the CDR3 is TGTGCCAGCAGCGCGTCGGCCAACTATGGCTACACCTTC.

This clonotype was seen more than once but under ten times. V usage is TRBV3-1 and J usage is TRBJ2-3; 11 positions agree with TRBD2. V trimming: 0 bases; J trimming: 6 bases; junction bases outside the gene matches: 2. CDR1 is LGHDT and CDR2 is YNNKEL in the germline V gene (reference sequence). The CDR3 contains 15 residues. The CDR3 loop reads CASSQELAGADTQYF. CDR3 in DNA: TGTGCCAGCAGCCAAGAACTAGCGGGAGCTGATACGCAGTATTTT.

V and J are TRBV19 and TRBJ2-7; D is possibly TRBD2 (5 bases). CDR1 and CDR2 (germline): LNHDA, SQIVND (reference sequence). V lost 5 bases to trimming and J lost 3 bases, with 14 bases between them. The CDR3 is 14 residues long. The CDR3 loop reads CASSPWSEGYEQYF. In nucleotides, the CDR3 is TGTGCCAGTAGTCCGTGGTCAGAGGGCTACGAGCAGTACTTC.

This sequence joins TRBV7-9 and TRBJ2-1; D remains unclear. Trimming shortened V by 4 bases and J by 5 bases, and 18 bases separated the two germline ends. The CDR3 loop spans 16 amino acids. CDR1 SEHNR and CDR2 FQNEAQ come from the germline V gene (reference sequence). The CDR3 region is CASSSIKFSGDNEQFF. CDR3 bases: TGTGCCAGCAGCTCGATCAAGTTTTCTGGGGACAATGAGCAGTTCTTC. Variable domain in full (rest from reference TRBV7-9 and TRBJ2-1): DTGVSQNPRHKITKRGQNVTFRCDPISEHNRLYWYRQTLGQGPEFLTYFQNEAQLEKSRLLSDRFSAERPKGSFSTLEIQRTEQGDSAMYLCASSSIKFSGDNEQFFGPGTRLTVL.

This clonotype has more than one count but fewer than ten. V and J are TRBV20-1 and TRBJ2-1, with 7 positions matching TRBD1. Germline values: CDR1 DFQATT, CDR2 SNEGSKA (reference sequence). This CDR3 has 15 residues. The trim removed 3 bases at V and 8 bases at J, leaving 13 bases unmatched. For the CDR3, the DNA is TGCAGTGCTAGTCTGTTGGGACAGCCTCCGGATGAGCAGTTCTTC. It encodes CSASLLGQPPDEQFF.

The chain employs TRBV20-1 and TRBJ2-5; 9 positions agree with TRBD2. V shed 6 bases, J shed 5 bases, and the junction held 10 bases outside the gene matches. CDR1 and CDR2 from the germline V gene are DFQATT and SNEGSKA (reference sequence). This CDR3 is 14 amino acids long. CDR3 loop: CSASWRGGQETQYF. CDR3 coding DNA: TGCAGTGCGTCTTGGCGGGGGGGCCAGGAGACCCAGTACTTC.

The rearrangement links TRBV5-1 to TRBJ1-1, with no clear D. Germline CDR1 is SGHRS and CDR2 is YFSETQ. The CDR3 length is 14 residues. V lost 5 bases and J lost 0, with 11 bases in between. In DNA form, the CDR3 reads TGCGCCAGCAGGGATGGCAACCTGAACACTGAAGCTTTCTTT. It specifies CASRDGNLNTEAFF.

The gene calls are TRBV12-3 or TRBV12-4 and TRBJ2-1; possibly TRBD1 or TRBD2 for D (5 bases each). V was clipped by 1 base and J by 10 bases, with 11 bases between them. CDR3 length: 13 amino acids. The CDR3 sequence is CASSLVGRLEQFF. The CDR3 region has the DNA TGTGCCAGCAGTTTAGTGGGACGACTAGAGCAGTTCTTC.